This T cell receptor (beta chain) is drawn from a study of T cells expressing NK-cell markers. Study in general: Source material for TCR beta repertoires consisted of sorted CD3+CD56+NKG2C+, CD3+CD56+NKG2C- and CD3+CD56-NKG2C+ T cells. Among the eight sequenced donors, seven tested HCMV-seropositive and one tested seronegative. Study-wide results and limits: Uncertainty persisted over the HCMV specificity of expanded NKG2C+ T cell clones.

A 5'RACE template switching approach incorporating UMIs was used to make TCR beta cDNA. For each CDR3 protein, TCRdb gives one entry from its re-call of the 5' RACE reads, without DNA. The sample features 550,000 to 600,000 distinct CDR3 sequences, with approximately 3.6% in its top ten. This CDR3 has 14 residues. Per germline, CDR1 SGHRS and CDR2 YFSETQ. As concerns this clonotype: No antigen is known for it.

The TCR originated in a man between 18 and 35 years old in good health. The sequencing sample was made of blood T cells: a sorted CD56 or NKG2C T cell subset, CD4+ or CD8+ T cells, or bulk PBMC T cells (not recorded which). This chain connects TRBV5-1 to TRBJ2-2. The CDR3 loop reads CASSKGISYGELFF.